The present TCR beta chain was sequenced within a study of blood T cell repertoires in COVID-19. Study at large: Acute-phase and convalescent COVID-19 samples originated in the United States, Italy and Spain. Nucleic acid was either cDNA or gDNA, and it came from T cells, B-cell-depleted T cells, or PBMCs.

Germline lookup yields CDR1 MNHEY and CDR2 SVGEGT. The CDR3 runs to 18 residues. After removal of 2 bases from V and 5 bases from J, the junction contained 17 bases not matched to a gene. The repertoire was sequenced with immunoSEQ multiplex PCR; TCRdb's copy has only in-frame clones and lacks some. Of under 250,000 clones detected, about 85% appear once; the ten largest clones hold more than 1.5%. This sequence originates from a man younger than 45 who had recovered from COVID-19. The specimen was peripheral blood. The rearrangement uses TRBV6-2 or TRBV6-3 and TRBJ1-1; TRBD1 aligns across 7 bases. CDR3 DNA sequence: TGTGCCAGCAGTTACCCTCCCCGACAGGGTCACCTACAGACTGAAGCTTTCTTT. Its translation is CASSYPPRQGHLQTEAFF.